Shown below are 3 T cell receptor beta chains from a single sample sequenced in a study of OX40 agonist ivuxolimab in advanced cancers. Sequencing was performed with immunoSEQ multiplex PCR; in TCRdb, only in-frame clones are kept and a portion is missing. Of about 58,000 clones in the sample, roughly 86% are singletons; the top ten hold around 0.91%. Here the sequenced sample was CD4+ or CD8+ T cells sorted from blood, taken in a trial of the OX40 agonist ivuxolimab. Receptors were obtained from an adult with an advanced solid tumor such as melanoma, head and neck, liver or kidney cancer.

The genes are TRBV19 and TRBJ2-1; TRBD1 matches 10 bases. Trimming at V came to 3 bases and at J to 6 bases, leaving 2 bases not matched to a gene. CDR1 LNHDA and CDR2 SQIVND come from the germline V gene (reference sequence). CDR3 size: 14 residues. CDR3 loop: CASSMTGGFNEQFF. The CDR3 DNA follows: TGTGCCAGTAGTATGACAGGGGGCTTCAATGAGCAGTTCTTC.

The V call is TRBV4-2, the J call TRBJ2-3; TRBD2 might be the D (5 bases). The CDR3 is made up of 13 amino acids. V dropped 2 bases and J dropped 2 bases, with 5 bases sitting between them. Germline V lookup: CDR1 LGHNA, CDR2 YNFKEQ. CDR3 nucleotide sequence: TGTGCCAGCAGCCAACTAGCCACAGATACGCAGTATTTT. This gives the protein CASSQLATDTQYF.

This chain links TRBV21-1 with TRBJ1-2. TRBV21-1 is listed as a pseudogene. CDR3 size: 16 residues. The CDR3: CASSKRSRSGFYGYTF. Written as DNA, the CDR3 is TGTGCCAGCAGCAAACGGAGCCGGTCGGGGTTTTATGGCTACACCTTC.